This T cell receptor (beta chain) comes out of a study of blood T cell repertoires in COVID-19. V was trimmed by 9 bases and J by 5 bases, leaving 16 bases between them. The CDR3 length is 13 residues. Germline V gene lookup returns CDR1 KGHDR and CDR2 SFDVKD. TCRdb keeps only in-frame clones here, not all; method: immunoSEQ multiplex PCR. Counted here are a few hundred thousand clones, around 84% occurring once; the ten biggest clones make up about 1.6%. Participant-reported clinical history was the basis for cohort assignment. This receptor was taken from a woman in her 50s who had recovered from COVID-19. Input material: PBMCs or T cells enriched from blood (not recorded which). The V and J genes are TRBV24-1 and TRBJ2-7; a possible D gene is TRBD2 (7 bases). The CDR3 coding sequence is TGTGCCACCTCCTCCGGGGGGCTCAACGAGCAGTACTTC. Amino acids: CATSSGGLNEQYF.